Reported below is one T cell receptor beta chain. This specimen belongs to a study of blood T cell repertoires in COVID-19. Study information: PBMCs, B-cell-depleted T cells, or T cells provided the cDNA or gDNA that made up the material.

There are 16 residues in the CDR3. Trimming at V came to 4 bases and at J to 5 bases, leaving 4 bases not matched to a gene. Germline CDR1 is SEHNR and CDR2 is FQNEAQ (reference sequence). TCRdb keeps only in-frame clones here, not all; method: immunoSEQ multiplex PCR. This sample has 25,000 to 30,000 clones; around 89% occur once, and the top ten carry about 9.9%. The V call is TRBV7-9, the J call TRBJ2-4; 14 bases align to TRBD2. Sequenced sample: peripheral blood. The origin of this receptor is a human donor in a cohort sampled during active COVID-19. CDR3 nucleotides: TGTGCCAGCAGCTCCCCGACTAGCGGGGGGGAAAACATTCAGTACTTC. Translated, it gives CASSSPTSGGENIQYF. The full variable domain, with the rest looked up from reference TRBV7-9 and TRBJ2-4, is DTGVSQNPRHKITKRGQNVTFRCDPISEHNRLYWYRQTLGQGPEFLTYFQNEAQLEKSRLLSDRFSAERPKGSFSTLEIQRTEQGDSAMYLCASSSPTSGGENIQYFGAGTRLSVL.